The 28 T cell receptor beta chains reported below all come from one sample, sequenced in a study of cytomegalovirus exposure and HLA in healthy donors. The PCR was carried out with 60 Vbeta primers and 13 Jbeta primers. Using immunoSEQ multiplex PCR, the repertoire was profiled, and TCRdb retains in-frame clones only, with some absent. The sample yields some 96,000 clones, approximately 64% seen once. The material sequenced was PBMCs. The receptors come from a man aged 60-69 years in good health and CMV-seronegative.

A note on this clone: The junction does not match germline at one end; this may be a read error. The chain has TRBV2 and TRBJ1-2; 9 nucleotides line up with TRBD1. Per the germline V gene, CDR1 is SNHLY and CDR2 is FYNNEI. The CDR3 is 13 residues long. The CDR3 loop reads CASSRTGDYGYTF. DNA for the CDR3: TGCGCCAGCAGCCGGACAGGGGACTATGGCTACACCTTC.

This chain links TRBV5-3 with TRBJ2-7; a weak D match, TRBD1 (6 bases). TRBV5-3 is identified as an open reading frame with a role that is uncertain. V lost 4 bases, J lost 5 bases, and 19 bases lay in between. The CDR3 has 15 residues. The DNA of the CDR3 is TGTGCCAGAAGCAACCGAGACAGGTTTCGAGACGAGCAGTACTTC. Amino acids: CARSNRDRFRDEQYF.

The chain couples TRBV6-6 to TRBJ2-7; no reliable D call. V lost 7 bases to trimming and J lost 2 bases, with 15 bases between them. Germline CDR1 and CDR2: MNHNY and SVGAGI (reference sequence). The CDR3 is made up of 14 amino acids. CDR3 DNA sequence: TGTGCCAGCACCTCCTGGCGGCTCGCCTACGAGCAGTACTTC. Translation: CASTSWRLAYEQYF.

This chain connects TRBV5-1 to TRBJ2-7; D not certain. The V end lost 4 bases, the J end lost 4 bases, and 6 bases lay between the germline ends. The germline CDR1 and CDR2 sequences are SGHRS and YFSETQ. The CDR3 runs to 11 residues. The CDR3 reads CASSLKYEQYF. CDR3 DNA sequence: TGCGCCAGCAGCCTAAAATACGAGCAGTACTTC.

The V and J genes are TRBV29-1 and TRBJ1-1, with D possibly being TRBD1 (6 bases). The CDR3 is 15 residues long. Germline V gene lookup returns CDR1 SQVTM and CDR2 ANQGSEA. Trimming left V 5 bases short and J 3 bases short, with 19 bases between. The chain's CDR3 is CSVQARGDPDTEAFF. In DNA form, the CDR3 reads TGCAGCGTTCAAGCCAGGGGCGACCCCGACACTGAAGCTTTCTTT.

The J gene is TRBJ2-1, the V gene TRBV28, with 8 bases fitting TRBD1. Trimming took 3 bases from V and 4 from J; bases not matched to a gene: 2. The CDR3 totals 14 residues. Germline CDR1 is MDHEN and CDR2 is SYDVKM. CDR3 coding DNA: TGTGCCAGCAGTTTGACAGGGGTGTACAATGAGCAGTTCTTC. As protein: CASSLTGVYNEQFF.

This clone was seen only a few times. V usage is TRBV2 and J usage is TRBJ2-3; TRBD2 aligns across 9 bases. Germline assignment: CDR1 SNHLY and CDR2 FYNNEI. This CDR3 has 17 amino acids. With V trimmed by 6 bases and J by 1 base, 11 bases remained unmatched. The DNA for the CDR3 is TGTGCCAGCAGCTTAGCTTATAGCGGGAGTGGCACAGATACGCAGTATTTT. Its protein product is CASSLAYSGSGTDTQYF.

This clone was seen more than once but under ten times. The V and J genes are TRBV6-1 and TRBJ2-1, with D possibly TRBD1 on 5 matching bases. Trimming pared 5 bases from V and 5 bases from J, leaving 10 bases between. CDR1 is MNHNS, CDR2 SASEGT, per germline. This CDR3 region has 13 residues. The CDR3 sequence is CASSSTENNEQFF. The CDR3 DNA reads as TGTGCCAGCAGTTCGACAGAGAACAATGAGCAGTTCTTC.

A word on this clone: The sample carries other DNA sequences with the same CDR3. V gene TRBV18 combines with J gene TRBJ2-7, with D unresolved. Germline assignment: CDR1 KGHSH and CDR2 LQKENI. V dropped 2 bases and J dropped 3 bases, with 8 bases sitting between them. The length of the CDR3 is 13 residues. CDR3 residues: CASSPGLSYEQYF. The DNA of the CDR3 is TGTGCCAGCTCACCAGGTCTCAGCTACGAGCAGTACTTC.

The chain carries TRBV7-3 and TRBJ2-7; tentative D call: TRBD1 (6 bases). Germline V gene lookup returns CDR1 SGHTA and CDR2 FQGTGA. This CDR3 region has 15 residues. V gave up 4 bases and J gave up 2 bases, with 15 bases separating them. The CDR3 is CASSSIGGMTYEQYF. The CDR3 DNA reads as TGTGCCAGCAGCTCCATAGGGGGAATGACCTACGAGCAGTACTTC.

The CDR3: CASSLRLTYEQYF. The CDR3 nucleotides read TGTGCCAGCAGCTTAAGACTTACCTACGAGCAGTACTTC. The gene calls are TRBV13 and TRBJ2-5; D gene ambiguous. The DNA matches TRBJ2-7 better at its end, which makes the J call doubtful. Germline V gene sequence: CDR1 PRHDT, CDR2 FYEKMQ (reference sequence). The CDR3 spans 13 residues.

The chain is built from TRBV7-9 and TRBJ1-2; D is ambiguous. From germline, CDR1 is SEHNR and CDR2 FQNEAQ (reference sequence). There are 13 residues in the CDR3. Trimming stripped 1 base from V and 4 bases from J, with 7 bases between. The CDR3 loop is CASSLEPGYGYTF. Here the CDR3 DNA reads TGTGCCAGCAGCTTAGAACCAGGCTATGGCTACACCTTC.

This chain joins TRBV15 and TRBJ2-6; D is possibly TRBD1 (6 bases). The ends were cut back, 4 bases at V and 1 base at J, with 11 bases in the middle. This CDR3 has 16 amino acids. Germline V CDR1 and CDR2: LNHNV, YYDKDF (reference sequence). The CDR3 DNA sequence: TGTGCCACCAGCAAAGAAGGGGGTTCTGGGGCCAACGTCCTGACTTTC. It codes for CATSKEGGSGANVLTF.

The V call is TRBV9, the J call TRBJ2-1; D is ambiguous. Germline V gene lookup returns CDR1 SGDLS and CDR2 YYNGEE. The CDR3 is made up of 12 amino acids. V lost 1 base to trimming and J lost 8 bases, with 7 bases between them. CDR3 residues: CASSVQDHEQFF. In DNA, the CDR3 is TGTGCCAGCAGCGTACAGGATCATGAGCAGTTCTTC.

This clone was counted between two and nine times. Germline and junction disagree at one end, which may indicate a read error. The rearrangement links TRBV5-1 to TRBJ1-1; D is uncertain. This CDR3 region has 15 residues. Per the germline V gene, CDR1 is SGHRS and CDR2 is YFSETQ. CDR3 sequence reads: CASSLETVTLTGAFF. The CDR3 DNA reads TGCGCCAGCAGCTTGGAAACGGTAACGCTAACTGGAGCTTTCTTT.

CDR3 sequence (DNA): TGTGCCAGCAGCAAGAGGGACAGCCTCTCGAACTATGGCTACACCTTC. As protein: CASSKRDSLSNYGYTF. This chain uses TRBV2 with TRBJ1-2; TRBD1 agrees at 7 bases. The V gene end was trimmed by 6 bases and the J gene end by 2 bases; junction bases not matched to a gene: 12. There are 16 residues in the CDR3. Germline CDR1 SNHLY, CDR2 FYNNEI. The full variable domain, its missing parts supplied by reference TRBV2 and TRBJ1-2, is EPEVTQTPSHQVTQMGQEVILRCVPISNHLYFYWYRQILGQKVEFLVSFYNNEISEKSEIFDDQFSVERPDGSNFTLKIRSTKLEDSAMYFCASSKRDSLSNYGYTFGSGTRLTVV.

The V and J genes are TRBV5-1 and TRBJ2-7; 8 bases are shared with TRBD1. Germline lookup yields CDR1 SGHRS and CDR2 YFSETQ. V lost 3 bases, J lost 4 bases, and 6 bases stayed unmatched. This CDR3 has 14 amino acids. CDR3 sequence reads: CASSSPDREYEQYF. The CDR3 bases are TGCGCCAGCAGCTCCCCGGACAGGGAGTACGAGCAGTACTTC.

V and J are TRBV6-6 and TRBJ2-7; TRBD1 matches at 9 bases. Germline V gene sequence: CDR1 MNHNY, CDR2 SVGAGI (reference sequence). The CDR3 has 14 residues. After removal of 2 bases from V and 3 bases from J, the junction contained 2 bases not matched to a gene. In DNA form, the CDR3 reads TGTGCCAGCAGTTACCAGGGACAGGGCTACGAGCAGTACTTC. Protein sequence: CASSYQGQGYEQYF.

The chain joins TRBV27 to TRBJ2-7; 7 nucleotides line up with TRBD2. Germline assignment: CDR1 MNHEY and CDR2 SMNVEV (reference sequence). Trimming took 6 bases from V and 2 from J; bases not matched to a gene: 10. The CDR3 is made up of 15 amino acids. The CDR3 here is CASRRTSAWAYEQYF. The CDR3, as DNA: TGTGCCAGCAGGAGAACTAGCGCTTGGGCCTACGAGCAGTACTTC.

This clone was observed a few times. V usage is TRBV19 and J usage is TRBJ2-4, with a weak D call TRBD1 (6 bases). V was trimmed by 8 bases and J by 0 bases, leaving 11 bases between them. CDR3 length equals 14 residues. In germline, CDR1 is LNHDA, CDR2 SQIVND (reference sequence). CDR3 in amino acids: CASRDRLAKNIQYF. For the CDR3, the DNA is TGTGCCAGTCGAGACAGGTTAGCCAAAAACATTCAGTACTTC.

For the CDR3, the DNA is TGCGCCAGCAGCACAGGGACAGCTAAAAACATTCAGTACTTC. Its translation is CASSTGTAKNIQYF. The V and J genes are TRBV5-1 and TRBJ2-4, with 7 bases identical to TRBD1. CDR3 length equals 14 residues. Germline values: CDR1 SGHRS, CDR2 YFSETQ. Trimming at V came to 4 bases and at J to 4 bases, leaving 5 bases not matched to a gene.

The CDR3 coding sequence is TGTGCCAGTAAAACCGGGACTAGCACGGGGGCGAATGAGCAGTTCTTC. Translation: CASKTGTSTGANEQFF. V and J are TRBV19 and TRBJ2-1; 9 bases align to TRBD2. CDR3 length equals 16 residues. Germline lookup yields CDR1 LNHDA and CDR2 SQIVND (reference sequence). With 7 bases clipped from V and 7 bases from J, the junction kept 14 bases outside the gene matches. Full variable domain (remainder filled in from reference TRBV19 and TRBJ2-1): DGGITQSPKYLFRKEGQNVTLSCEQNLNHDAMYWYRQDPGQGLRLIYYSQIVNDFQKGDIAEGYSVSREKKESFPLTVTSAQKNPTAFYLCASKTGTSTGANEQFFGPGTRLTVL.

This chain joins TRBV2 and TRBJ2-3; 7 nucleotides line up with TRBD2. Germline loops: CDR1 SNHLY, CDR2 FYNNEI. CDR3 length: 14 amino acids. V lost 6 bases, J lost 2 bases, and 5 bases stayed unmatched. CDR3 amino acids: CASRREGITDTQYF. The DNA for the CDR3 is TGTGCCAGCAGGAGGGAGGGAATCACAGATACGCAGTATTTT.

V is TRBV2 and J is TRBJ1-2; 10 nucleotides agree with TRBD1. The V gene's germline CDR1 is SNHLY and CDR2 FYNNEI. The trim removed 4 bases at V and 3 bases at J, leaving 2 bases unmatched. CDR3 length: 14 amino acids. CDR3 bases: TGTGCCAGCAGTGGACAGGGGGCCCACTATGGCTACACCTTC. Protein sequence: CASSGQGAHYGYTF.

V is TRBV30 and J is TRBJ1-4; TRBD1 matches 8 bases. Germline V CDR1 and CDR2: GTSNPN, SVGIG (reference sequence). The CDR3 contains 19 residues. After removal of 0 bases from V and 2 bases from J, the junction contained 14 bases not matched to a gene. The CDR3 is CAWSVRDRGLLLTNEKLFF. The CDR3 DNA reads as TGTGCCTGGAGTGTACGAGACAGGGGCCTCCTACTTACTAATGAAAAACTGTTTTTT.

This clone has a handful of counts. The chain carries TRBV10-2 and TRBJ2-1, with 7 bases lining up with TRBD2. V trimming: 8 bases; J trimming: 8 bases; junction bases outside the gene matches: 21. This CDR3 has 17 residues. Germline V gives CDR1 WSHSY, CDR2 SAAADI. The CDR3 sequence: CASSTGRRLAWGDEQFF. The CDR3 DNA follows: TGCGCCAGCTCGACCGGGAGGCGCCTCGCATGGGGGGATGAGCAGTTCTTC.

The CDR3 DNA reads as TGTGCCAGCAGCACGCGGGATCGCTACGAGCAGTACTTC. Translated: CASSTRDRYEQYF. The genes are TRBV5-4 and TRBJ2-7; the D gene is possibly TRBD2 (6 bases). Germline values: CDR1 SGHNT, CDR2 YYREEE (reference sequence). Between the trimmed V and J ends, which lost 4 bases and 3 bases, there was a span of 11 bases. The CDR3 sequence is 13 residues long.

In nucleotides, the CDR3 is TGTGCCAGCAGCTTAGATGGCGGGGGGTTGCGCGAGCAGTACTTC. Translating gives CASSLDGGGLREQYF. The chain has TRBV7-2 and TRBJ2-7; TRBD2 agrees at 8 bases. The CDR3 is made up of 15 amino acids. Germline V CDR1 and CDR2: SGHTA, FQGNSA. V trimming: 1 base; J trimming: 6 bases; junction bases outside the gene matches: 8.